The 2 T cell receptor beta chains presented below share a single source sample, sequenced in a study of OX40 agonist ivuxolimab in advanced cancers. TCRdb's table, derived via immunoSEQ multiplex PCR, lists solely in-frame clones and lacks some. This sample has 90,000 to 120,000 clones, with around 93% found just once. Sequenced here: CD4+ or CD8+ T cells sorted from blood, sampled in a trial of the OX40 agonist ivuxolimab. These TCRs come from an adult with an advanced solid tumor such as melanoma, head and neck, liver or kidney cancer.

The rearrangement joins TRBV5-1 to TRBJ1-1; D ambiguous. This CDR3 spans 16 amino acids. Germline CDR1 is SGHRS and CDR2 is YFSETQ. V dropped 0 bases and J dropped 0 bases, with 12 bases sitting between them. Here the CDR3 DNA reads TGCGCCAGCAGCTTGGTGGGGTCGGGCTTGAACACTGAAGCTTTCTTT. Protein product: CASSLVGSGLNTEAFF.

The chain has TRBV4-1 and TRBJ2-1; D is tentatively TRBD1 or TRBD2 (6 bases each). Per germline, CDR1 MGHRA and CDR2 YSYEKL. Trimming removed 1 base at V and 6 bases at J, with 13 bases between. The CDR3 totals 15 residues. The chain's CDR3 is CASSQGSGAFNEQFF. The CDR3, as DNA: TGCGCCAGCAGCCAAGGATCGGGGGCGTTCAATGAGCAGTTCTTC.